The 16 T cell receptor beta chains in this list originate from one sample, sequenced in a study of control samples from healthy donors and cancer patients. Repertoires were generated with immunoSEQ multiplex PCR, while TCRdb's copy carries only in-frame clones and drops some. The table has under 65,000 clones, about nine tenths seen once. Sequenced material: PBMCs. The receptors were sampled from a woman aged 45-65 years with colorectal cancer.

The gene calls are TRBV5-1 and TRBJ1-1; D may be TRBD1 (6 bases). The length of the CDR3 is 15 residues. Trimming cost V 3 bases and J 3 bases, with 15 bases left between them. Looked up from germline, CDR1 is SGHRS and CDR2 is YFSETQ. CDR3 in DNA: TGCGCCAGCAGCTGGGTACCGGGACAATACACTGAAGCTTTCTTT. Its protein is CASSWVPGQYTEAFF.

The chain's CDR3 is CASSLGPREIPLHF. The CDR3 DNA is TGTGCCAGCAGCCTGGGACCTCGGGAGATACCCCTCCACTTT. The V call is TRBV4-2, the J call TRBJ1-6; D is possibly TRBD1 (5 bases). V lost 4 bases and J 12 bases, leaving 16 bases between the germline ends. The germline V gene encodes CDR1 LGHNA and CDR2 YNFKEQ. There are 14 residues in the CDR3.

The gene calls are TRBV6-5 and TRBJ2-2; D is undetermined. Germline V gene sequence: CDR1 MNHEY, CDR2 SVGAGI. The CDR3 covers 12 residues. The ends were cut back, 9 bases at V and 8 bases at J, with 13 bases in the middle. The CDR3 DNA is TGTGCCAGTCTAGATGTTAGTGGGGAGCTGTTTTTT. Translated, it gives CASLDVSGELFF.

The chain joins TRBV7-6 to TRBJ1-6, with D perhaps TRBD1 (6 bases). The CDR3 sequence is 18 residues long. Per the germline V gene, CDR1 is SGHVS and CDR2 is FNYEAQ. V lost 5 bases, J lost 0 bases, and 17 bases lay in between. This chain's CDR3 is CASSARDTQSSYNSPLHF. The CDR3 region has the DNA TGTGCCAGCAGCGCCCGGGACACTCAGAGCTCCTATAATTCACCCCTCCACTTT.

The chain links TRBV9 to TRBJ2-7; TRBD2 matches 8 bases. This CDR3 contains 18 residues. Germline CDR1 SGDLS, CDR2 YYNGEE. The trim removed 0 bases at V and 1 base at J, leaving 12 bases unmatched. The CDR3 loop reads CASSVAPGAGGRSYEQYF. The CDR3 nucleotides read TGTGCCAGCAGCGTAGCCCCCGGGGCGGGGGGCCGATCCTACGAGCAGTACTTC.

This clone appeared a single time. V gene TRBV5-1 combines with J gene TRBJ2-1; possibly TRBD1 for D (5 bases). V was pared by 1 base and J by 5 bases, with 13 bases between. The CDR3 extends over 15 amino acids. The V gene's germline CDR1 is SGHRS and CDR2 YFSETQ. The CDR3 nucleotides read TGCGCCAGCAGCTTGAGTAGTTCAGGGAACAATGAGCAGTTCTTC. It translates to CASSLSSSGNNEQFF.

This chain joins TRBV5-1 and TRBJ2-2; TRBD2 matches 12 bases. With 0 bases clipped from V and 4 bases from J, the junction kept 4 bases outside the gene matches. This CDR3 has 17 residues. Germline V gene sequence: CDR1 SGHRS, CDR2 YFSETQ. The CDR3 DNA reads TGCGCCAGCAGCTTGGTGCCACTAGCGGGGGGCACCGGGGAGCTGTTTTTT. Amino acids: CASSLVPLAGGTGELFF. Looking up the rest from reference TRBV5-1 and TRBJ2-2 gives the full variable domain: KAGVTQTPRYLIKTRGQQVTLSCSPISGHRSVSWYQQTPGQGLQFLFEYFSETQRNKGNFPGRFSGRQFSNSRSEMNVSTLELGDSALYLCASSLVPLAGGTGELFFGEGSRLTVL.

The rearrangement uses TRBV15 and TRBJ1-3, with D uncertain. The germline V gene has CDR1 LNHNV and CDR2 YYDKDF (reference sequence). CDR3 length equals 15 residues. The V end lost 0 bases, the J end lost 0 bases, and 6 bases lay between the germline ends. CDR3 protein: CATSRDGSSGNTIYF. CDR3 coding DNA: TGTGCCACCAGCAGAGACGGAAGCTCTGGAAACACCATATATTTT.

In its sample, this clone was seen a few times. The chain employs TRBV18 and TRBJ2-3; 11 bases are shared with TRBD2. V shed 3 bases and J 1 base; nucleotides not matched to a gene: 3. Per the germline V gene, CDR1 is KGHSH and CDR2 is LQKENI. CDR3 length equals 16 residues. The CDR3 here is CASSPLLAGGTDTQYF. DNA for the CDR3: TGTGCCAGCTCACCGTTACTAGCGGGGGGCACAGATACGCAGTATTTT. The full variable domain, completed using reference TRBV18 and TRBJ2-3, is NAGVMQNPRHLVRRRGQEARLRCSPMKGHSHVYWYRQLPEEGLKFMVYLQKENIIDESGMPKERFSAEFPKEGPSILRIQQVVRGDSAAYFCASSPLLAGGTDTQYFGPGTRLTVL.

This chain connects TRBV9 to TRBJ2-1; D not certain. The CDR3 spans 19 residues. V shed 4 bases and J shed 0 bases, with 23 bases lying between them. Germline CDR1 is SGDLS and CDR2 is YYNGEE. Written as DNA, the CDR3 is TGTGCCAGCAGCAACTCGGACCGGCGTCGGCCCAGCTCCTACAATGAGCAGTTCTTC. This gives the protein CASSNSDRRRPSSYNEQFF.

The V call is TRBV2, the J call TRBJ1-1; no clear D. This CDR3 has 14 residues. CDR1 is SNHLY and CDR2 is FYNNEI in the germline V gene. Trimming stripped 3 bases from V and 0 bases from J, with 8 bases between. Here the CDR3 reads CASSDRIMNTEAFF. As DNA, the CDR3 is TGTGCCAGCAGTGACAGGATCATGAACACTGAAGCTTTCTTT.

This clone is a singleton in its sample. This chain connects TRBV7-2 to TRBJ1-1, with D possibly being TRBD1 (6 bases). The CDR3 covers 14 residues. The ends were cut back, 2 bases at V and 2 bases at J, with 9 bases in the middle. CDR1 is SGHTA and CDR2 is FQGNSA in the germline V gene. The DNA of the CDR3 is TGTGCCAGCAGCTTAAGGGGACAAAACACTGAAGCTTTCTTT. Its translation is CASSLRGQNTEAFF.

The V gene is TRBV12-3 or TRBV12-4, the J gene TRBJ2-7; no clear D. The CDR3 has 13 residues. The V gene lost 5 bases and the J gene lost 2 bases, with 10 bases spanning the gap. CDR3 DNA sequence: TGTGCCAGCAGTCGAGGAAACACCTACGAGCAGTACTTC. This translates into CASSRGNTYEQYF.

This clone has just one count. J is TRBJ2-1 and V is TRBV3-1 (or the pseudogene TRBV3-2); the D gene is possibly TRBD2 (6 bases). Trimming took off 1 base at V and 9 bases at J, with 19 bases between the two ends. Germline assignment: CDR1 LGHDT and CDR2 YNNKEL (reference sequence). The CDR3 spans 16 residues. The CDR3 region is CASSQGRGRGSGEQFF. CDR3 bases: TGTGCCAGCAGCCAAGGTAGAGGGCGGGGATCAGGTGAGCAGTTCTTC.

This clone has just one count. This likely comes from a read error, as the CDR3 has no conserved phenylalanine or tryptophan at its end. The chain has TRBV25-1 and TRBJ1-2; no reliable D call. V lost 4 bases and J 1 base, leaving 13 bases between the germline ends. Germline loops: CDR1 MGHDK, CDR2 SYGVNS. The CDR3 loop spans 15 amino acids. CDR3 sequence: CASSGGQWINYGYTL. Written as DNA, the CDR3 is TGTGCCAGCAGTGGCGGGCAGTGGATTAACTATGGCTACACCCTC.

This rearrangement joins TRBV30 to TRBJ1-1; 9 nucleotides align to TRBD1. This CDR3 contains 13 residues. V trimming: 7 bases; J trimming: 1 base; junction bases outside the gene matches: 4. Germline V gene data show CDR1 as GTSNPN and CDR2 as SVGIG (reference sequence). CDR3 nucleotide sequence: TGTGCCTCATGGACAGGGGCGAACACTGAAGCTTTCTTT. Its protein product is CASWTGANTEAFF. The complete variable domain, with remaining parts taken from reference TRBV30 and TRBJ1-1, reads SQTIHQWPATLVQPVGSPLSLECTVEGTSNPNLYWYRQAAGRGLQLLFYSVGIGQISSEVPQNLSASRPQDRQFILSSKKLLLSDSGFYLCASWTGANTEAFFGQGTRLTVV.